The entry below gives a single T cell receptor (beta chain) sequence along with its context. V shed 6 bases, J shed 9 bases, and the junction held 7 bases outside the gene matches. The V gene's germline CDR1 is MNHEY and CDR2 SVGAGI. There are 14 residues in the CDR3. The data were produced by immunoSEQ multiplex PCR, yet TCRdb's version contains in-frame clones alone and is incomplete. The sample includes 110,000 or so clones, about four fifths of them seen just once. This specimen belongs to a study of blood T cell repertoires in COVID-19. The material sequenced was peripheral blood. The clonotype comes from a woman older than 75 with acute or convalescent COVID-19. V usage is TRBV6-5 and J usage is TRBJ2-1, with TRBD1 matching 11 bases. The chain's CDR3 is CASRGQGGYGEQFF. CDR3 sequence (DNA): TGTGCCAGCAGGGGACAGGGGGGATACGGTGAGCAGTTCTTC.